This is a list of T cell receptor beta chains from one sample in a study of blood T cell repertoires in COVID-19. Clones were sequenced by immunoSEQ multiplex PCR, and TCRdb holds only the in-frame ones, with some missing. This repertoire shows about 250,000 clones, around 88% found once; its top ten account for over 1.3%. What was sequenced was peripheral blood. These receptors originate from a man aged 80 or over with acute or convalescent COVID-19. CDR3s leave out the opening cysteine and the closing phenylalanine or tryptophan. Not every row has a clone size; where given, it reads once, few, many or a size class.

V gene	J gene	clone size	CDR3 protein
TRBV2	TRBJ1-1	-	ASSPDRGEAF
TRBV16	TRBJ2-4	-	ASSQSSGGSGY
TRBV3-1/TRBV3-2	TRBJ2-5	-	ASSQRGYQETQY
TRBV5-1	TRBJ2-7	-	ASSFPGSSYEQY
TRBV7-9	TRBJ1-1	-	ASSSPKQLNTEAF
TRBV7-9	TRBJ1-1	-	ASSPGLRGTEAF
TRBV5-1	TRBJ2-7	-	ASSLAPGQDEQY
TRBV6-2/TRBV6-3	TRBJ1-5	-	ASSQTGTGGRPQH
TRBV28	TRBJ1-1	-	ASSSPMTGGLEAF
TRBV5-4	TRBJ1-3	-	ASSRNRRGTGGNTIY
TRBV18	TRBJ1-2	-	ASSPPERYGYT
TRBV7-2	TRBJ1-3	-	ASSFRPGTGLSSGNTIY
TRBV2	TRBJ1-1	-	ASSWISAEAF
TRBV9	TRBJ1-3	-	ASSVSQGQGSGNTIY
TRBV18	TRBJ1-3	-	ASSPFIQGASGNTIY
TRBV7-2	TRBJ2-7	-	ASSLVTASYEQY
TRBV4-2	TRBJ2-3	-	ASSPRTGADRRDTQY
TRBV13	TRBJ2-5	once	ASSRRTSGPQETQY
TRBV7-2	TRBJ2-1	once	ASSSANTGGWDEQF
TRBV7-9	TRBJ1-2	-	ASSSNTGTGYGYT
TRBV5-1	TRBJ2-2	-	ASSSSVTGTGELF
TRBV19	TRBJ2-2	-	ASSTGLAGLDGELF
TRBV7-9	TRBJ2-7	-	ASSLTSGLPYEQY
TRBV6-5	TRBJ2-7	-	ASSYSARLYEQY
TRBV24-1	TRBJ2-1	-	ATSDFSQGLNNEQF
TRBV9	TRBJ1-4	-	ASEKAEKLF
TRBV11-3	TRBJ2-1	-	ASSLTPQGNEQF
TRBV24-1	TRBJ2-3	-	ATSDARERTDTQY
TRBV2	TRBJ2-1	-	ASGTVDNEQF
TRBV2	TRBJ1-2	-	ASSAFYGYT
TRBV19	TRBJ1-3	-	ASEQPFSSSGNTIY
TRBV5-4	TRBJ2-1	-	ASSSESRVMREQF
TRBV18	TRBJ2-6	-	ASSPRESSGANVLT
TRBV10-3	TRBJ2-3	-	AISPGTSGDTQY
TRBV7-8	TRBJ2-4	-	ASSPVPQNIQY
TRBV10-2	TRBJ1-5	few	ASRDRVGQPQH